Reported below is one T cell receptor beta chain. The entry originates in a study of blood T cell repertoires in COVID-19. On the study more broadly: Material from acute and convalescent COVID-19 was sourced from the United States, Italy and Spain. The cDNA or gDNA used as material had been derived from T cells, B-cell-depleted T cells, or PBMCs.

The CDR3 extends over 13 amino acids. Germline values: CDR1 SGHNT, CDR2 YYREEE (reference sequence). V lost 4 bases to trimming and J lost 2 bases, with 9 bases between them. Authors' data handling: Reference gene primer amplification gave nucleated cell count estimates. The table came from immunoSEQ multiplex PCR; TCRdb's copy has only in-frame clones and leaves some out. V, J and clone size derive from that table, while D and trimming were established from the DNA sequence. The sample lists around 130,000 clones; around 90% were seen once. The clonotype originates from a man in his sixties with COVID-19, enrolled during active disease. The material sequenced was peripheral blood. The gene calls are TRBV5-4 and TRBJ1-2; D not resolved. The CDR3 region is CASSPRQNYGYTF. CDR3 nucleotide sequence: TGTGCCAGCAGCCCCAGGCAGAACTATGGCTACACCTTC.